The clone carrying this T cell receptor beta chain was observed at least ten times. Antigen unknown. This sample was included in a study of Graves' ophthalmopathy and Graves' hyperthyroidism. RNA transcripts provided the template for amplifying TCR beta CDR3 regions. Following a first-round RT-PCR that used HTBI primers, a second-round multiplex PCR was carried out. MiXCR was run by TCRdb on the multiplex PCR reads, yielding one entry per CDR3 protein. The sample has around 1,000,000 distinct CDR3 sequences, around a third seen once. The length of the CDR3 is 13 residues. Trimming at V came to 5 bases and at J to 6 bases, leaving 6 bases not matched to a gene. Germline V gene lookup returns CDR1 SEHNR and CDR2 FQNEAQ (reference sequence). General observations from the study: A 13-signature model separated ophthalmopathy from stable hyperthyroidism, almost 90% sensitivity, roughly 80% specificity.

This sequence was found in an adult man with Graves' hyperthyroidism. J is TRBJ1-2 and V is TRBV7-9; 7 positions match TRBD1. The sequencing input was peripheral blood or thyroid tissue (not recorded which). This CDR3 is CASSHPQGDGYTF. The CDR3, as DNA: TGTGCCAGCAGCCACCCCCAGGGGGATGGCTACACCTTC.